This TCR beta chain was identified in a study of blood T cell repertoires in COVID-19. At the level of the study: Samples representing acute and convalescent COVID-19 were sourced from the United States, Italy and Spain. The cDNA or gDNA used as material had been derived from T cells, B-cell-depleted T cells, or PBMCs.

The V end lost 0 bases, the J end lost 4 bases, and 7 bases lay between the germline ends. Germline CDR1 is SGHRS and CDR2 is YFSETQ. The CDR3 extends over 13 amino acids. Using immunoSEQ multiplex PCR, the repertoire was profiled, and TCRdb retains in-frame clones only, with some absent. The sample has around 26,000 clones; approximately 72% are singletons. The V and J genes are TRBV5-1 and TRBJ1-1; D gene unclear. Material: peripheral blood. The origin of this receptor is a man aged 55 to 70 with active or convalescent COVID-19. The CDR3 DNA follows: TGCGCCAGCAGCTTGGAAGCTTTCACTGAAGCTTTCTTT. This codes for CASSLEAFTEAFF.